The 9 T cell receptor beta chains reported below all come from one sample, sequenced in a study of shared clonotypes between healthy human individuals. Sequenced by immunoSEQ multiplex PCR; TCRdb stores in-frame clones only, minus some. The sample lists roughly 220,000 clones; just over 65% were seen once. The sequenced material came from memory CD4+ T cells sorted from blood. Specified subset: CD45RA-negative fraction. These receptors were taken from a man aged 25-45 years in good health.

The chain uses TRBV6-6 and TRBJ2-3; 7 bases align to TRBD1. Germline V gene lookup returns CDR1 MNHNY and CDR2 SVGAGI (reference sequence). The junction had 7 bases not matched to a gene; V was cut back by 2 bases and J by 2 bases. The CDR3 is made up of 16 amino acids. The CDR3 sequence: CASSYRTGQSTDTQYF. CDR3 nucleotide sequence: TGTGCCAGCAGTTACAGGACGGGACAGTCCACAGATACGCAGTATTTT.

V is TRBV10-3 and J is TRBJ1-3; the D gene is possibly TRBD1 (6 bases). Trimming left V 4 bases short and J 2 bases short, with 24 bases between. The CDR3 spans 19 residues. Germline CDR1 and CDR2: ENHRY and SYGVKD. CDR3 DNA: TGTGCCATCAGTGCAACAGACGTTACAGGGTCATTGGCTGGAAACACCATATATTTT. Protein product: CAISATDVTGSLAGNTIYF.

This clone was found many times. V gene TRBV2 combines with J gene TRBJ2-4, with unresolved D. V was cut by 0 bases and J by 7 bases, with 7 bases left in between. The CDR3 runs 13 residues. Germline CDR1 SNHLY, CDR2 FYNNEI. CDR3 loop: CASSEALRNIQYF. As DNA, the CDR3 is TGTGCCAGCAGTGAAGCGCTTCGGAACATTCAGTACTTC.

This clone came up a few times. The chain recombines TRBV11-2 with TRBJ2-1, with TRBD2 matching 8 bases. Germline CDR1 is SGHAT and CDR2 is FQNNGV. The CDR3 sequence is 16 residues long. The ends lost 4 bases at V and 4 bases at J; junction bases unmatched: 9. The CDR3: CASSSPRAGAYNEQFF. The CDR3, as DNA: TGTGCCAGCAGCTCCCCCCGAGCGGGAGCTTACAATGAGCAGTTCTTC. Combining the CDR3 with reference TRBV11-2 and TRBJ2-1 gives the whole variable domain EAGVAQSPRYKIIEKRQSVAFWCNPISGHATLYWYQQILGQGPKLLIQFQNNGVVDDSQLPKDRFSAERLKGVDSTLKIQPAKLEDSAVYLCASSSPRAGAYNEQFFGPGTRLTVL.

The CDR3 nucleotides are TGTGCCAGCAGCTGGGGCGGTGACACTGAAGCTTTCTTT. Translated, it gives CASSWGGDTEAFF. This chain links TRBV7-9 with TRBJ1-1; D is perhaps TRBD1 (5 bases). V lost 4 bases and J lost 3, with 9 bases in between. The CDR3 contains 13 residues. Germline V gene sequence: CDR1 SEHNR, CDR2 FQNEAQ (reference sequence).

This clone was observed a handful of times. The CDR3 spells CASSERTRTGELFF. In DNA form, the CDR3 reads TGTGCCAGCAGCGAACGGACGCGGACCGGGGAGCTGTTTTTT. V is TRBV9 and J is TRBJ2-2, with D unclear. V shed 3 bases and J shed 5 bases, with 11 bases lying between them. There are 14 residues in the CDR3. CDR1 SGDLS and CDR2 YYNGEE come from the germline V gene.

A few counts support this clone. The V gene is TRBV28, the J gene TRBJ2-7, with TRBD2 identical over 11 bases. Germline-derived CDR1 and CDR2 are MDHEN and SYDVKM. V gave up 8 bases and J gave up 0 bases; unmatched junction bases: 15. The CDR3 runs 18 residues. The CDR3 DNA is TGTGCCAGCCGCGTGGGACTAGCGGATCCCAGGAGCTCCTACGAGCAGTACTTC. This gives the protein CASRVGLADPRSSYEQYF.

This clone turned up a few times. The chain has TRBV9 and TRBJ2-3; weak D call: TRBD1 (5 bases). V was cut by 4 bases and J by 3 bases, with 15 bases left in between. This CDR3 is built from 15 residues. The germline V gene has CDR1 SGDLS and CDR2 YYNGEE. Here the CDR3 DNA reads TGTGCCAGCAGCCAATTAGGGGCCAAGACAGATACGCAGTATTTT. Protein: CASSQLGAKTDTQYF.

The CDR3 is CASSLNLYANEQFF. The DNA for the CDR3 is TGTGCCAGCAGCTTAAATCTGTACGCGAATGAGCAGTTCTTC. This chain joins TRBV11-2 and TRBJ2-1, with no clear D. Germline V gene lookup returns CDR1 SGHAT and CDR2 FQNNGV. The V end was cut by 2 bases, the J end by 7 bases, with 12 bases between. The CDR3 loop spans 14 amino acids.